The 27 T cell receptor beta chains below were found in one sample sequenced in a study of T cell changes during pregnancy in multiple sclerosis. The protocol was immunoSEQ multiplex PCR, while the TCRdb copy is restricted to in-frame clones and leaves out a portion. The sample has about 54,000 clones, 91% seen once; the top ten hold approximately 1.2%. Specimen: peripheral blood, collected after pregnancy. These receptors came from a female donor in good health, enrolled as a control in a pregnancy study.

In nucleotides, the CDR3 is TGTGCCAGCAGCGTAGACGAGCGGGGGGGGGCCGAGCAGTACTTC. Encoded protein: CASSVDERGGAEQYF. The chain couples TRBV9 to TRBJ2-7; 10 bases match TRBD2. The length of the CDR3 is 15 residues. Germline assignment: CDR1 SGDLS and CDR2 YYNGEE. The V and J ends lost 0 bases and 6 bases, in that order; junction bases with no gene match: 6.

This sequence joins TRBV28 and TRBJ1-3, with 7 nucleotides matching TRBD1. The CDR3 has 14 residues. V was pared by 6 bases and J by 2 bases, with 4 bases of the junction left unmatched. Germline V gives CDR1 MDHEN, CDR2 SYDVKM. The CDR3 protein is CASRSGQPGNTIYF. For the CDR3, the DNA is TGTGCCAGCAGGTCGGGACAGCCTGGAAACACCATATATTTT.

The chain joins TRBV18 to TRBJ2-1; TRBD1 matches at 9 bases. This CDR3 comprises 16 residues. J gave up 6 bases and V 1 base, and 7 bases lay outside the gene matches. Germline CDR1 is KGHSH and CDR2 is LQKENI. CDR3 region: CASSPLGTGSLNEQFF. CDR3 sequence (DNA): TGTGCCAGCTCACCACTTGGGACAGGGAGTCTCAATGAGCAGTTCTTC.

The chain links TRBV14 to TRBJ2-1, with D perhaps TRBD1 (5 bases). The germline V and J ends were trimmed by 4 bases and 8 bases, with 9 bases remaining between them. This CDR3 has 12 amino acids. Germline V gene data show CDR1 as SGHDN and CDR2 as FVKESK. This CDR3 is CASSRTRDEQFF. CDR3 coding DNA: TGTGCCAGCAGCCGAACCAGGGATGAGCAGTTCTTC.

This chain joins TRBV2 and TRBJ1-5, with D tentatively TRBD1 (6 bases). CDR1 and CDR2 from the germline V gene are SNHLY and FYNNEI. This CDR3 has 15 residues. V was clipped by 4 bases and J by 0 bases, with 10 bases between them. Written as DNA, the CDR3 is TGTGCCAGCAGTGGCCAGGGGATTAGCAATCAGCCCCAGCATTTT. Its protein is CASSGQGISNQPQHF.

The chain couples TRBV5-8 to TRBJ1-2, with a possible D match to TRBD1 (5 bases). The CDR3 is 15 residues long. Germline loops: CDR1 SGHTS, CDR2 YDEGEE. The V gene lost 1 base and the J gene lost 4 bases, with 14 bases spanning the gap. The CDR3 DNA is TGTGCCAGCAGCTTGTATGGCCGGGGGGGCTATGGCTACACCTTC. This translates into CASSLYGRGGYGYTF.

V and J are TRBV6-1 and TRBJ2-2; D remains ambiguous. CDR1 is MNHNS, CDR2 SASEGT, per germline. This CDR3 region has 17 residues. The V end was cut by 0 bases, the J end by 0 bases, with 11 bases between. CDR3 sequence: CASSEARGVANTGELFF. The CDR3 DNA sequence: TGTGCCAGCAGTGAAGCGCGAGGTGTCGCGAACACCGGGGAGCTGTTTTTT.

The chain recombines TRBV28 with TRBJ2-5; D remains unclear. Germline V gene lookup returns CDR1 MDHEN and CDR2 SYDVKM. The CDR3 has 11 residues. The ends were cut back, 3 bases at V and 3 bases at J, with 2 bases in the middle. The CDR3 DNA sequence: TGTGCCAGCAGTTTCAAAGAGACCCAGTACTTC. It specifies CASSFKETQYF. The full variable domain, completed using reference TRBV28 and TRBJ2-5, is DVKVTQSSRYLVKRTGEKVFLECVQDMDHENMFWYRQDPGLGLRLIYFSYDVKMKEKGDIPEGYSVSREKKERFSLILESASTNQTSMYLCASSFKETQYFGPGTRLLVL.

A single count supports this clone. CDR3 nucleotides: TGTGCCAGCAGCTTAGGCGTGGACAACAATGAGCAGTTCTTC. This encodes CASSLGVDNNEQFF. The V and J genes are TRBV13 and TRBJ2-1; a weak D match, TRBD1 (5 bases). CDR1 and CDR2 from the germline V gene are PRHDT and FYEKMQ (reference sequence). V was clipped by 0 bases and J by 5 bases, with 8 bases between them. The CDR3 consists of 14 residues. The whole variable domain, filled in from reference TRBV13 and TRBJ2-1, reads AAGVIQSPRHLIKEKRETATLKCYPIPRHDTVYWYQQGPGQDPQFLISFYEKMQSDKGSIPDRFSAQQFSDYHSELNMSSLELGDSALYFCASSLGVDNNEQFFGPGTRLTVL.

The CDR3 DNA sequence: TGCGCCAGCAGCTTGGGGGACAGGTCCTACAATGAGCAGTTCTTC. The encoded protein is CASSLGDRSYNEQFF. The genes are TRBV5-1 and TRBJ2-1; 8 positions agree with TRBD1. With V trimmed by 0 bases and J by 1 base, 0 bases remained unmatched. CDR3 size: 15 residues. The germline V gene encodes CDR1 SGHRS and CDR2 YFSETQ. Together with reference TRBV5-1 and TRBJ2-1, the CDR3 gives the full variable domain: KAGVTQTPRYLIKTRGQQVTLSCSPISGHRSVSWYQQTPGQGLQFLFEYFSETQRNKGNFPGRFSGRQFSNSRSEMNVSTLELGDSALYLCASSLGDRSYNEQFFGPGTRLTVL.

This chain joins TRBV19 and TRBJ2-3; the D gene is possibly TRBD1 (5 bases). CDR1 and CDR2 (germline): LNHDA, SQIVND (reference sequence). The V end lost 8 bases, the J end lost 4 bases, and 13 bases lay between the germline ends. This CDR3 contains 13 residues. The CDR3 nucleotides read TGTGCCAGTGCTGACAGTTTTCCAGATACGCAGTATTTT. Translation: CASADSFPDTQYF. The variable domain in full, with the rest retrieved from reference TRBV19 and TRBJ2-3, is DGGITQSPKYLFRKEGQNVTLSCEQNLNHDAMYWYRQDPGQGLRLIYYSQIVNDFQKGDIAEGYSVSREKKESFPLTVTSAQKNPTAFYLCASADSFPDTQYFGPGTRLTVL.

Of note for this clone: At one end the junction does not follow the germline gene, possibly because of a read error. The V and J genes are TRBV28 and TRBJ2-5, with D perhaps matching TRBD1 (5 bases). CDR1 is MDHEN and CDR2 is SYDVKM in the germline V gene. The CDR3 extends over 12 amino acids. The CDR3 DNA sequence: TGTGCCAGCAGCCCACTCGAGGCAGGGTTAAACTTC. This codes for CASSPLEAGLNF.

The chain joins TRBV6-1 to TRBJ1-2; D possibly corresponds to TRBD1 (5 bases). Germline V gives CDR1 MNHNS, CDR2 SASEGT. Trimming cost V 6 bases and J 7 bases, with 9 bases left between them. CDR3 length equals 11 residues. The DNA of the CDR3 is TGTGCCAGCAGAGGGGCAGTTGGCTACACCTTC. Translated, it gives CASRGAVGYTF.

The chain recombines TRBV2 with TRBJ2-5; tentatively, D is TRBD2 (5 bases). V shed 5 bases and J shed 0 bases, with 10 bases lying between them. CDR1 is SNHLY and CDR2 is FYNNEI in the germline V gene. This CDR3 contains 14 residues. The CDR3 region has the DNA TGTGCCAGCAGTCCTGGACTTTACCAAGAGACCCAGTACTTC. This translates into CASSPGLYQETQYF.

The V gene is TRBV5-1, the J gene TRBJ2-1; 13 nucleotides line up with TRBD2. The germline CDR1 and CDR2 sequences are SGHRS and YFSETQ. The CDR3 sequence is 15 residues long. Trimming removed 4 bases from V and 7 bases from J; junction bases left unmatched: 5. The CDR3 protein is CASSTTSGGLNEQFF. The CDR3 DNA reads TGCGCCAGCAGCACGACTAGCGGGGGGCTAAATGAGCAGTTCTTC.

The genes are TRBV6-5 and TRBJ1-2; a weak D match, TRBD1 (5 bases). V lost 6 bases, J lost 2 bases, and 10 bases lay in between. This CDR3 contains 13 residues. CDR1 and CDR2 (germline): MNHEY, SVGAGI. The CDR3 region is CASSRTSNYGYTF. DNA of the CDR3: TGTGCCAGCAGCCGGACATCAAACTATGGCTACACCTTC.

This clone was counted once. The gene calls are TRBV19 and TRBJ1-5; D unresolved. This CDR3 contains 19 residues. V was clipped by 4 bases and J by 0 bases, with 22 bases between them. Germline CDR1 is LNHDA and CDR2 is SQIVND (reference sequence). CDR3 sequence (DNA): TGTGCCAGTAGTACTCGACTCCGCGACGACCTCTATAGCAATCAGCCCCAGCATTTT. It specifies CASSTRLRDDLYSNQPQHF.

This sequence joins TRBV7-7 and TRBJ2-2, with D possibly matching TRBD2 (5 bases). Trimming shortened V by 3 bases and J by 5 bases, and 7 bases separated the two germline ends. In germline, CDR1 is SSHAT, CDR2 FNYEAQ (reference sequence). The CDR3 spans 13 residues. The CDR3 region has the DNA TGTGCCAGCAGCTTCGGGGAAACCGGGGAGCTGTTTTTT. It yields the protein CASSFGETGELFF.

The CDR3 protein is CASSLVGGPKSYEQYF. As DNA, the CDR3 is TGCGCCAGCAGCTTGGTGGGGGGGCCTAAGTCCTACGAGCAGTACTTC. This chain links TRBV5-1 with TRBJ2-7, with D possibly matching TRBD2 (7 bases). The CDR3 is 16 amino acids. CDR1 and CDR2 (germline): SGHRS, YFSETQ. V dropped 0 bases and J dropped 1 base, with 14 bases sitting between them.

The chain combines TRBV25-1 with TRBJ2-3; D is ambiguous. Germline loops: CDR1 MGHDK, CDR2 SYGVNS. Trimming took 3 bases from V and 7 from J, leaving 11 bases between them. This CDR3 is built from 13 residues. CDR3: CASSDLWQNTQYF. In DNA, the CDR3 is TGTGCCAGCAGTGACCTTTGGCAGAATACGCAGTATTTT.

The chain carries TRBV14 and TRBJ1-4; 9 bases match TRBD1. CDR3 length: 16 residues. Per germline, CDR1 SGHDN and CDR2 FVKESK. V gave up 1 base and J gave up 7 bases; unmatched junction bases: 7. The CDR3 here is CASSQVGNRGREKLFF. In DNA form, the CDR3 reads TGTGCCAGCAGCCAAGTGGGGAACAGGGGGCGTGAAAAACTGTTTTTT.

In nucleotides, the CDR3 is TGTGCCAGCAGTTACATGGGTGCGGCTACCAAAGAGACCCAGTACTTC. Its protein product is CASSYMGAATKETQYF. This sequence joins TRBV6-6 and TRBJ2-5; no clear D gene. CDR1 is MNHNY and CDR2 is SVGAGI in the germline V gene (reference sequence). V gave up 2 bases and J gave up 3 bases, with 16 bases separating them. This CDR3 spans 16 amino acids.

The chain couples TRBV5-6 to TRBJ2-7; 9 bases map to TRBD2. Germline CDR1 SGHDT, CDR2 YYEEEE. The CDR3 is made up of 16 amino acids. V lost 0 bases, J lost 6 bases, and 10 bases stayed unmatched. CDR3 DNA: TGTGCCAGCAGCTTGGTAGCCCTAGCGGGACGGACCGAGCAGTACTTC. Translating it yields CASSLVALAGRTEQYF.

The gene calls are TRBV6-4 and TRBJ1-6; 7 bases match TRBD1. Trimming removed 0 bases from V and 7 bases from J; junction bases left unmatched: 3. Germline CDR1 MRHNA, CDR2 SNTAGT. This CDR3 has 15 residues. This CDR3 is CASSDSGDSNSPLHF. The CDR3 DNA is TGTGCCAGCAGTGACTCTGGGGACAGCAATTCACCCCTCCACTTT.

This chain joins TRBV27 and TRBJ2-7; possibly TRBD2 for D (6 bases). Germline assignment: CDR1 MNHEY and CDR2 SMNVEV (reference sequence). This CDR3 has 11 amino acids. Trimming took off 4 bases at V and 9 bases at J, with 10 bases between the two ends. CDR3: CASSSAGWQYF. As DNA, the CDR3 is TGTGCCAGCAGTTCCGCGGGGTGGCAGTACTTC.

The chain carries TRBV6-5 and TRBJ2-7; D perhaps matches TRBD1 (5 bases). Trimming cost V 1 base and J 5 bases, with 12 bases left between them. Looked up from germline, CDR1 is MNHEY and CDR2 is SVGAGI. This CDR3 region has 14 residues. The CDR3 DNA reads as TGTGCCAGCAGTTACTACCAGGGCAGGGACGAGCAGTACTTC. Its protein is CASSYYQGRDEQYF.

This clone was observed a single time. DNA of the CDR3: TGTGCCACCAGCAAATCAACAGGGGATAATTCACCCCTCCACTTT. Residues: CATSKSTGDNSPLHF. The genes are TRBV15 and TRBJ1-6; 7 nucleotides align to TRBD1. Trimming cost V 4 bases and J 5 bases; bases outside gene matches: 5. Looked up from germline, CDR1 is LNHNV and CDR2 is YYDKDF (reference sequence). The CDR3 length is 15 residues.